This T cell receptor beta chain was identified during a study of CD8 T cells in ankylosing spondylitis. Overall study results and limits: Ankylosing spondylitis blood seemed to carry a telltale TCR beta motif made of several highly homologous variants. The authors reported significant enrichment of disease-linked clones in matched ankylosing spondylitis synovial fluid.

In making TCR beta libraries, quantitative 5'-RACE with molecular barcodes was used. MiXCR, applied by TCRdb to the 5' RACE reads, yields one record per CDR3 protein. The sample carries 350,000 to 450,000 distinct CDR3 sequences, approximately 22% recorded once. Details on this clonotype: As yet, its antigen is unknown.

V lost 6 bases, J lost 5 bases, and 16 bases lay in between. This CDR3 contains 14 residues. Germline V gives CDR1 MNHEY, CDR2 SMNVEV (reference sequence). The chain uses TRBV27 and TRBJ2-5, with no clear D. This receptor was taken from a male donor with ankylosing spondylitis or in good health (not recorded which). Input material: blood, either unsorted or a sorted T cell fraction (not recorded which). CDR3 sequence reads: CASRSIVALETQYF. The CDR3 DNA is TGTGCCAGCAGATCAATAGTGGCGCTGGAGACCCAGTACTTC.